The 28 T cell receptor beta chains presented below share a single source sample, sequenced in a study of cytomegalovirus exposure and HLA in healthy donors. Primers: 60 Vbeta forward and 13 Jbeta reverse. Only in-frame clones appear in the TCRdb table, and some are missing; sequencing was by immunoSEQ multiplex PCR. This table has 150,000 to 200,000 clones, roughly 70% appearing once. What was sequenced was PBMCs. The receptor set was obtained from a girl aged 5-17 years in good health and CMV-seronegative.

V gene TRBV7-2 combines with J gene TRBJ2-1; D might be TRBD1 (6 bases). The germline V gene has CDR1 SGHTA and CDR2 FQGNSA. There are 15 residues in the CDR3. The V and J ends lost 0 bases and 0 bases respectively, with 6 bases between them. The CDR3 DNA reads TGTGCCAGCAGCTTAGCGGGGGCCTCCTACAATGAGCAGTTCTTC. This encodes CASSLAGASYNEQFF.

This rearrangement joins TRBV10-3 to TRBJ2-5; D is unresolved. V was trimmed by 10 bases and J by 5 bases, leaving 14 bases between them. The CDR3 runs 12 residues. The germline V gene encodes CDR1 ENHRY and CDR2 SYGVKD. CDR3 amino acids: CATSPGAETQYF. The CDR3 DNA is TGTGCCACCAGCCCGGGTGCCGAGACCCAGTACTTC.

This rearrangement joins TRBV11-3 to TRBJ1-1; 8 bases line up with TRBD1. Germline CDR1 reads SGHNT; CDR2 reads YENEEA. The CDR3 has 14 residues. Losses at the gene ends were 7 bases for V and 0 bases for J; bases not matched to a gene: 4. CDR3 loop: CASTLDRVNTEAFF. Written as DNA, the CDR3 is TGTGCCAGCACCCTGGACAGGGTGAACACTGAAGCTTTCTTT.

This chain links TRBV6-5 with TRBJ1-2; D is ambiguous. The CDR3 has 13 amino acids. Germline CDR1 and CDR2: MNHEY and SVGAGI. The ends were cut back, 4 bases at V and 8 bases at J, with 14 bases in the middle. CDR3 sequence: CASSSPRSKGYTF. In DNA, the CDR3 is TGTGCCAGCAGTTCCCCCCGTAGTAAAGGCTACACCTTC.

The chain uses TRBV5-1 and TRBJ1-2; D gene ambiguous. The CDR3 is 14 amino acids. The ends were cut back, 4 bases at V and 10 bases at J, with 20 bases in the middle. Germline V CDR1 and CDR2: SGHRS, YFSETQ. The CDR3 region has the DNA TGCGCCAGCAGCCGAAGAACTGGAGGTGGTGACTACACCTTC. This codes for CASSRRTGGGDYTF.

V usage is TRBV6-1 and J usage is TRBJ2-7, with D possibly matching TRBD2 (6 bases). The CDR3 is 16 residues long. Trimming stripped 1 base from V and 3 bases from J, with 16 bases between. The germline CDR1 and CDR2 sequences are MNHNS and SASEGT. CDR3: CASSEDGAGTYYEQYF. The CDR3 region has the DNA TGTGCCAGCAGTGAAGATGGTGCGGGGACTTACTACGAGCAGTACTTC.

This sequence joins TRBV2 and TRBJ2-7; the D is unclear. Trimming shortened V by 4 bases and J by 4 bases, and 11 bases separated the two germline ends. The CDR3 length is 13 residues. CDR1 is SNHLY, CDR2 FYNNEI, per germline. CDR3 protein: CASSVQVEYEQYF. CDR3 DNA sequence: TGTGCCAGCAGTGTGCAGGTTGAGTACGAGCAGTACTTC. Variable domain in full (rest from reference TRBV2 and TRBJ2-7): EPEVTQTPSHQVTQMGQEVILRCVPISNHLYFYWYRQILGQKVEFLVSFYNNEISEKSEIFDDQFSVERPDGSNFTLKIRSTKLEDSAMYFCASSVQVEYEQYFGPGTRLTVT.

This chain connects TRBV7-2 to TRBJ2-3; D uncertain. Trimming pared 2 bases from V and 3 bases from J, leaving 9 bases between. Germline CDR1 and CDR2: SGHTA and FQGNSA. The CDR3 covers 14 residues. CDR3 loop: CASSLQQVTDTQYF. In DNA form, the CDR3 reads TGTGCCAGCAGCTTACAGCAGGTTACAGATACGCAGTATTTT.

The chain couples TRBV5-1 to TRBJ1-2; 7 nucleotides align to TRBD1. The CDR3 covers 13 residues. Germline V gene lookup returns CDR1 SGHRS and CDR2 YFSETQ. J gave up 6 bases and V 4 bases, and 6 bases lay outside the gene matches. The CDR3 loop reads CASSRWTGDGYTF. The CDR3 coding sequence is TGCGCCAGCAGCCGATGGACAGGCGATGGCTACACCTTC.

The V gene is TRBV7-9, the J gene TRBJ1-1, with D possibly TRBD1 on 5 matching bases. V was shortened by 2 bases and J by 7 bases, with 17 bases between the two germline ends. Germline V lookup: CDR1 SEHNR, CDR2 FQNEAQ (reference sequence). This CDR3 comprises 15 residues. The CDR3 DNA sequence: TGTGCCAGCAGCTTACTGGGCGCGGGACCGCTTGAAGCTTTCTTT. This encodes CASSLLGAGPLEAFF.

Here the CDR3 DNA reads TGCGCCAGCTCGACTACAGGGGTTCAGCCCCAGCATTTT. Protein product: CASSTTGVQPQHF. The chain links TRBV10-2 to TRBJ1-5; 7 bases agree with TRBD1. Unmatched junction bases numbered 7, after V lost 8 bases and J lost 6 bases. The germline V gene encodes CDR1 WSHSY and CDR2 SAAADI. There are 13 residues in the CDR3.

The V gene is TRBV18, the J gene TRBJ2-5; D is unclear. V was clipped by 6 bases and J by 5 bases, with 16 bases between them. This CDR3 is built from 14 residues. Germline V lookup: CDR1 KGHSH, CDR2 LQKENI. The CDR3 reads CASSPWADDETQYF. For the CDR3, the DNA is TGTGCCAGCTCCCCCTGGGCAGACGACGAGACCCAGTACTTC.

This chain joins TRBV4-2 and TRBJ2-1, with a possible D match to TRBD2 (6 bases). Germline V gene data show CDR1 as LGHNA and CDR2 as YNFKEQ. The CDR3 runs 15 residues. Trimming removed 1 base from V and 8 bases from J, with 15 bases in between. CDR3 bases: TGTGCCAGCAGCCAAGTGGGGCCTACGGGGGATGAGCAGTTCTTC. This translates into CASSQVGPTGDEQFF.

The chain has TRBV10-2 and TRBJ1-1, with a weak D call TRBD1 (5 bases). The CDR3 has 15 amino acids. V was shortened by 0 bases and J by 4 bases, with 12 bases between the two germline ends. In germline, CDR1 is WSHSY, CDR2 SAAADI. The CDR3 reads CASSESRGSSTEAFF. In DNA, the CDR3 is TGCGCCAGCAGTGAGTCACGGGGGTCTAGCACTGAAGCTTTCTTT.

The chain recombines TRBV5-1 with TRBJ2-7; 8 nucleotides agree with TRBD1. Per the germline V gene, CDR1 is SGHRS and CDR2 is YFSETQ. The V gene end was trimmed by 4 bases and the J gene end by 2 bases; junction bases not matched to a gene: 11. CDR3 size: 16 residues. CDR3 protein: CASSEGQGDPAYEQYF. CDR3 DNA sequence: TGCGCCAGCAGCGAAGGACAGGGCGATCCGGCCTACGAGCAGTACTTC. Full variable domain (rest looked up from reference TRBV5-1 and TRBJ2-7): KAGVTQTPRYLIKTRGQQVTLSCSPISGHRSVSWYQQTPGQGLQFLFEYFSETQRNKGNFPGRFSGRQFSNSRSEMNVSTLELGDSALYLCASSEGQGDPAYEQYFGPGTRLTVT.

The V call is TRBV5-1, the J call TRBJ1-1; unclear D gene. From germline, CDR1 is SGHRS and CDR2 YFSETQ. Trimming cost V 4 bases and J 0 bases, with 13 bases left between them. This CDR3 comprises 15 residues. CDR3 nucleotide sequence: TGCGCCAGCAGCCCCCGAGGAGGAATGAACACTGAAGCTTTCTTT. Translation gives CASSPRGGMNTEAFF.

V usage is TRBV6-1 and J usage is TRBJ2-7; 10 bases align to TRBD1. Germline-derived CDR1 and CDR2 are MNHNS and SASEGT. After removal of 4 bases from V and 2 bases from J, the junction contained 2 bases not matched to a gene. The CDR3 spans 14 residues. CDR3 loop: CASSVDRGPYEQYF. CDR3 nucleotide sequence: TGTGCCAGCAGTGTTGACAGGGGGCCCTACGAGCAGTACTTC.

The chain recombines TRBV6-1 with TRBJ2-7; tentative D call: TRBD1 (5 bases). The CDR3 totals 12 residues. The germline CDR1 and CDR2 sequences are MNHNS and SASEGT. Trimming cost V 6 bases and J 1 base, with 7 bases left between them. CDR3 in amino acids: CASRAGSYEQYF. In DNA form, the CDR3 reads TGTGCCAGCAGGGCAGGGTCCTACGAGCAGTACTTC.

The chain joins TRBV4-1 to TRBJ2-7; 10 bases match TRBD2. The CDR3 length is 16 residues. Trimming removed 0 bases from V and 7 bases from J; junction bases left unmatched: 9. Germline V gene data show CDR1 as MGHRA and CDR2 as YSYEKL. In DNA, the CDR3 is TGCGCCAGCAGCCAAGAACGAGTAGCGGGGGGTAGTGAGCAGTACTTC. This sequence encodes CASSQERVAGGSEQYF.

This chain links TRBV10-1 with TRBJ2-7, with a possible D match to TRBD1 (5 bases). The germline CDR1 and CDR2 sequences are WNHNN and SYGVQD (reference sequence). The CDR3 has 14 residues. Trimming pared 0 bases from V and 6 bases from J, leaving 12 bases between. CDR3 loop: CASSESPTVGEQYF. In DNA form, the CDR3 reads TGCGCCAGCAGTGAGTCTCCGACAGTCGGCGAGCAGTACTTC.

V is TRBV7-2 and J is TRBJ1-5; a possible D gene is TRBD1 (5 bases). The CDR3 has 15 residues. CDR1 is SGHTA and CDR2 is FQGNSA in the germline V gene. V lost 0 bases to trimming and J lost 6 bases, with 12 bases between them. In DNA, the CDR3 is TGTGCCAGCAGCTTAGCACCGGGGGGTGGTCAGCCCCAGCATTTT. It yields the protein CASSLAPGGGQPQHF.

The gene calls are TRBV29-1 and TRBJ2-1; 8 nucleotides match TRBD2. Germline CDR1 SQVTM, CDR2 ANQGSEA. The ends lost 5 bases at V and 3 bases at J; junction bases unmatched: 9. This CDR3 region has 15 residues. CDR3 loop: CSVQFGSGGYNEQFF. The CDR3 region has the DNA TGCAGCGTTCAGTTTGGCAGCGGGGGCTACAATGAGCAGTTCTTC.

This chain links TRBV4-1 with TRBJ1-1, with D uncertain. V was cut by 0 bases and J by 0 bases, with 5 bases left in between. The CDR3 sequence is 14 residues long. Germline values: CDR1 MGHRA, CDR2 YSYEKL. Here the CDR3 DNA reads TGCGCCAGCAGCCAAGAGAGGATGAACACTGAAGCTTTCTTT. Translating gives CASSQERMNTEAFF.

The gene calls are TRBV5-1 and TRBJ1-2, with TRBD1 identical over 9 bases. Trimming at V came to 4 bases and at J to 1 base, leaving 5 bases not matched to a gene. The CDR3 is made up of 15 amino acids. The germline V gene encodes CDR1 SGHRS and CDR2 YFSETQ. CDR3 in DNA: TGCGCCAGCAGCCGAGGGACAGGGATTAACTATGGCTACACCTTC. Encoded protein: CASSRGTGINYGYTF.

This rearrangement joins TRBV27 to TRBJ2-1; D is ambiguous. The CDR3 is 11 residues long. Per the germline V gene, CDR1 is MNHEY and CDR2 is SMNVEV (reference sequence). V was shortened by 7 bases and J by 7 bases, with 8 bases between the two germline ends. DNA of the CDR3: TGTGCCAGCACCTTTGCGAATGAGCAGTTCTTC. Translating gives CASTFANEQFF.

This clone was seen more than once but under ten times. The chain links TRBV7-2 to TRBJ1-2, with D maybe TRBD1 (5 bases). Trimming left V 3 bases short and J 4 bases short, with 12 bases between. Germline CDR1 and CDR2: SGHTA and FQGNSA. The CDR3 has 14 amino acids. CDR3 DNA sequence: TGTGCCAGCAGCTTCGACCTAGGGGCCTATGGCTACACCTTC. Translation: CASSFDLGAYGYTF.

This clone appeared a single time. This sequence joins TRBV5-1 and TRBJ2-5; 8 bases align to TRBD1. CDR3 size: 14 residues. Germline V gene data show CDR1 as SGHRS and CDR2 as YFSETQ. Trimming cost V 0 bases and J 5 bases; bases outside gene matches: 3. DNA of the CDR3: TGCGCCAGCAGCTTGGATGGGGACAGGGAGACCCAGTACTTC. Translation gives CASSLDGDRETQYF.

The CDR3 spells CASSFGFSGASTDTQYF. The CDR3 DNA follows: TGTGCCAGCAGCTTTGGGTTTAGCGGGGCCAGCACAGATACGCAGTATTTT. V and J are TRBV4-2 and TRBJ2-3, with TRBD2 matching 8 bases. Germline V CDR1 and CDR2: LGHNA, YNFKEQ. Unmatched junction bases numbered 10, after V lost 5 bases and J lost 0 bases. The CDR3 has 17 residues.